Shown below are 2 T cell receptor beta chains from a single sample sequenced in a study of blood T cell repertoires in COVID-19. Measured with immunoSEQ multiplex PCR; TCRdb has only the in-frame clones, and not every one. The sample carries around 370,000 clones, 88% recorded once. The specimen was peripheral blood. Receptors originate from a woman in her 70s with COVID-19, enrolled during active disease.

The rearrangement links TRBV19 to TRBJ2-3; D remains ambiguous. CDR3 length: 13 residues. The germline V gene encodes CDR1 LNHDA and CDR2 SQIVND (reference sequence). Trimming cost V 2 bases and J 5 bases, with 8 bases left between them. The CDR3 loop reads CASSITLVDTQYF. The CDR3 nucleotides read TGTGCCAGTAGTATAACTTTAGTAGATACGCAGTATTTT.

The rearrangement links TRBV2 to TRBJ2-7; 8 bases match TRBD1. The CDR3 has 13 amino acids. With V trimmed by 8 bases and J by 2 bases, 5 bases remained unmatched. Germline loops: CDR1 SNHLY, CDR2 FYNNEI. CDR3 protein: CASFGQGAYEQYF. CDR3 sequence (DNA): TGTGCCAGCTTCGGACAGGGCGCCTACGAGCAGTACTTC.